These 2 T cell receptor beta chains originate from one sample sequenced in a study of Graves' ophthalmopathy and Graves' hyperthyroidism. RNA transcripts were the source from which TCR beta CDR3 regions were amplified. Following a first-round RT-PCR that used HTBI primers, a second-round multiplex PCR was carried out. TCRdb used MiXCR to reprocess the multiplex PCR reads, holding one entry per CDR3 protein. Of 620,000 or so distinct CDR3 sequences in the sample, around a fifth were seen once. Sequenced: peripheral blood. These receptors were taken from a woman aged 18-29 years with stable Graves' hyperthyroidism. Some clones in this sample may be carry-over from other donors' samples.

This clonotype was seen a few times. V is TRBV4-3 and J is TRBJ1-5; no clear D gene. There are 15 residues in the CDR3. From germline, CDR1 is LGHNA and CDR2 YSLEER. With 0 bases removed from V and 6 bases from J, the gap between germline ends came to 12 bases. The CDR3 spells CASSQDYMVGQPQHF. In DNA form, the CDR3 reads TGCGCCAGCAGCCAAGATTACATGGTGGGTCAGCCCCAGCATTTT.

This chain joins TRBV7-9 and TRBJ2-2; 7 bases align to TRBD1. The germline V gene has CDR1 SEHNR and CDR2 FQNEAQ (reference sequence). This CDR3 has 15 residues. V shed 5 bases, J shed 4 bases, and the junction held 7 bases outside the gene matches. CDR3 DNA sequence: TGTGCCAGCAGCCGTGACAGGGCCCTCACCGGGGAGCTGTTTTTT. Protein sequence: CASSRDRALTGELFF.